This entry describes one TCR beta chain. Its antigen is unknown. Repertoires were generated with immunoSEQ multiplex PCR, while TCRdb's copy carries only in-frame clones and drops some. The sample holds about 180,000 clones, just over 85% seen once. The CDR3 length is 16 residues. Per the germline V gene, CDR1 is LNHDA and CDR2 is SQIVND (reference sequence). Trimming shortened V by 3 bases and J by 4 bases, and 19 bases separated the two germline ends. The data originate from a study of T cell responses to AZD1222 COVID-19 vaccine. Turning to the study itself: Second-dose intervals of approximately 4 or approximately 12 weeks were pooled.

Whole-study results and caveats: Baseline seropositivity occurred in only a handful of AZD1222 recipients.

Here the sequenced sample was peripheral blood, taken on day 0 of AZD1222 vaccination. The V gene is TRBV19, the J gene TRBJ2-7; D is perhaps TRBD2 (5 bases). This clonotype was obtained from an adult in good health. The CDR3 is CASSIEGSRKLYEQYF. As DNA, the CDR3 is TGTGCCAGTAGTATTGAGGGTAGTCGTAAATTATACGAGCAGTACTTC.